A selection of T cell receptor beta chains follows, all from one sample in a study of early T cells in non-severe SARS-CoV-2 infection. In TCRdb, the 5' RACE reads were re-called with MiXCR into one record per CDR3 protein. Among approximately 29,000 distinct CDR3 sequences, 5% to 6.5% were seen once, and the ten largest hold 30% to 35%. Sequenced material: whole blood, taken at baseline. The receptors were gathered from an adult who was a healthcare worker with PCR-confirmed SARS-CoV-2 infection or an uninfected control (not recorded which). Each CDR3 is given with its conserved first and last residue. The order of the fields is J gene, D gene, V gene, CDR3 protein. A D gene is named only where the DNA matches it firmly.

TRBJ1-4,.,TRBV28,CASSSRDEKLFF
TRBJ1-2,.,TRBV6-6,CASSSSIRDGYTF
TRBJ2-6,TRBD1,TRBV27,CASSLDPPGTGFSGANVLTF
TRBJ2-3,TRBD2,TRBV9,CASSAPSGGDTQYF
TRBJ1-5,.,TRBV18,CASSPQGNQPQHF
TRBJ2-7,.,TRBV11-2,CASSLEHISYEQYF
TRBJ2-1,TRBD1,TRBV6-2/TRBV6-3,CASSTVAGGLLSHEQFF
TRBJ2-3,TRBD2,TRBV10-3,CAISSTLAGPQYF
TRBJ1-1,.,TRBV5-1,CASSLSENTEAFF
TRBJ2-5,.,TRBV7-2,CASSLKLDEETQYF
TRBJ2-5,.,TRBV12-3/TRBV12-4,CASSFQAGGEETQYF
TRBJ2-1,.,TRBV5-1,CASSLAPGGNEQFF
TRBJ1-2,.,TRBV18,CASSRQASNYGYTF
TRBJ1-2,.,TRBV7-9,CASSATGGLGYGYTF
TRBJ2-7,TRBD2,TRBV7-2,CASSLSGSTYEQYF
TRBJ1-4,.,TRBV3-1,CASSQAEKLFF
TRBJ2-1,.,TRBV20-1,CSARPTLASSYNEQFF
TRBJ2-3,.,TRBV10-1,CASSWTDTTDTQYF
TRBJ2-7,.,TRBV20-1,CSAPGTREQYF
TRBJ1-1,.,TRBV6-2/TRBV6-3,CASTYMWQGYAAFF
TRBJ2-1,TRBD1,TRBV12-3/TRBV12-4,CASSFPGQGAHEQFF
TRBJ2-5,.,TRBV3-1,CASSPSAQETQYF
TRBJ2-1,TRBD2,TRBV20-1,CSAKTRGLAGYNEQFF
TRBJ1-2,.,TRBV5-1,CASSLGQASYGCTF
TRBJ2-7,TRBD2,TRBV5-6,CASSLAPSGSYEQYF
TRBJ2-7,TRBD2,TRBV6-2/TRBV6-3,CASSYLAGIEQYF
TRBJ1-1,.,TRBV7-9,CASSSGTENTEAFF